Listed here is a single T cell receptor (beta chain). This specimen comes from a study of sequential checkpoint blockade in melanoma. Treatment here: randomized to nivolumab then ipilimumab (arm A) or the reverse (arm B). The table came from immunoSEQ multiplex PCR; TCRdb's copy has only in-frame clones and leaves some out. The sample carries approximately 37,000 clones, around 32% recorded once. V was clipped by 7 bases and J by 2 bases; unmatched bases: 6. Germline-derived CDR1 and CDR2 are SGHRS and YFSETQ. The CDR3 length is 14 residues. The sample consisted of tumor tissue (inferred from file names), taken from a patient given nivolumab and ipilimumab in sequence. This chain joins TRBV5-1 and TRBJ2-3, with 8 positions matching TRBD2. The receptor was isolated from a human donor with melanoma. CDR3 DNA: TGCGCCAGCCATCGGGGGGGAAACACAGATACGCAGTATTTT. Translating it yields CASHRGGNTDTQYF.